These T cell receptor beta chains were read from a single sample in a study of T cells expressing NK-cell markers. Using the 5' RACE reads, TCRdb records one entry per CDR3 protein without DNA. The clone table shows 500,000 or so distinct CDR3 sequences, with the ten largest holding around 3.3%. Input material: blood T cells: a sorted CD56 or NKG2C T cell subset, CD4+ or CD8+ T cells, or bulk PBMC T cells (not recorded which). The receptor set was obtained from a man between 18 and 29 years old in good health. Each CDR3 is given with its conserved first and last residue.

V gene	J gene	CDR3 length	CDR3 protein
TRBV6-5	TRBJ1-1	11	CATNPGTEAFF
TRBV5-1	TRBJ2-1	15	CASGVGGHPYNEQFF
TRBV5-1	TRBJ1-4	12	CASAREGEKLFF
TRBV7-2	TRBJ2-7	13	CASSLAPTYEQYF
TRBV10-3	TRBJ1-5	17	CAISGRQDVTPNQPQHF
TRBV29-1	TRBJ2-3	13	CSVRGHYTDTQYF
TRBV29-1	TRBJ2-2	14	CSAGSRVNTGELFF
TRBV28	TRBJ2-7	14	CASTVFRGGYEQYF
TRBV15	TRBJ2-1	18	CATSRGSLAGGSYNEQFF
TRBV10-3	TRBJ2-7	16	CAISEAISGNSYEQYF
TRBV27	TRBJ2-1	14	CASLGLAGRNEQFF
TRBV7-8	TRBJ1-6	16	CASSLYAGARNSPLHF
TRBV5-1	TRBJ1-1	15	CASSPQGPSNTEAFF
TRBV20-1	TRBJ2-7	13	CSAEGGPFYEQYF
TRBV28	TRBJ1-1	15	CASSSVVSGYKEAFF
TRBV29-1	TRBJ2-6	14	CSVELGDGANVLTF
TRBV6-1	TRBJ2-5	15	CASRAGQGIQETQYF
TRBV11-2	TRBJ2-2	15	CASSRPNQGAGELFF
TRBV4-2	TRBJ2-3	15	CASSQDPAGRNTQYF
TRBV7-3	TRBJ2-1	14	CASSRVSGYNEQFF
TRBV2	TRBJ1-1	16	CASSEWGATMNTEAFF
TRBV24-1	TRBJ2-7	11	CATSDQGEQYF
TRBV20-1	TRBJ2-1	14	CSAWLGDPYNEQFF
TRBV12-3/TRBV12-4	TRBJ1-5	13	CASSPLLEQPQHF
TRBV5-1	TRBJ1-1	15	CASSLTIGGNTEAFF
TRBV28	TRBJ2-7	14	CASSLYTQGGEQYF
TRBV29-1	TRBJ2-5	15	CSVRRLAGRGETQYF
TRBV5-1	TRBJ2-7	15	CASSAGTGDLHEQYF
TRBV5-1	TRBJ1-5	14	CASSPDSLNQPQHF
TRBV12-3/TRBV12-4	TRBJ2-4	15	CASSNAGQHKNIQYF
TRBV29-1	TRBJ1-3	11	CSGVLGNTIYF
TRBV20-1	TRBJ2-1	15	CSATPFVADNNEQFF
TRBV5-1	TRBJ1-5	13	CASSRRSGQPQHF
TRBV12-3/TRBV12-4	TRBJ1-2	14	CASSPRTGGAGYTF
TRBV5-5	TRBJ2-2	13	CASSLLGGRELFF
TRBV28	TRBJ2-5	18	CASSSFRGQGNLKETQYF
TRBV6-5	TRBJ1-2	11	CASAGGYGYTF
TRBV12-3/TRBV12-4	TRBJ2-1	12	CASRTGSDEQFF
TRBV5-1	TRBJ2-1	15	CASSLEAGTNNEQFF
TRBV6-1	TRBJ1-2	15	CASRVTDFANYGYTF
TRBV7-8	TRBJ2-5	17	CASSPPTSQYYKETQYF
TRBV5-1	TRBJ2-1	15	CASSFEWTGGSEQFF
TRBV20-1	TRBJ2-5	15	CSARPIQGAQETQYF
TRBV12-3/TRBV12-4	TRBJ1-1	17	CASSLAKLPRGDTEAFF
TRBV7-2	TRBJ1-3	16	CASSPRQGEAGNTIYF
TRBV6-5	TRBJ2-1	15	CASSYAGLATNEQFF
TRBV6-1	TRBJ1-2	13	CASSSEASSGYTF
TRBV4-3	TRBJ1-5	14	CASSQDRVGQPQHF
TRBV20-1	TRBJ2-5	14	CSTTTGGAGETQYF
TRBV7-2	TRBJ2-3	17	CASSLNRGRRVADTQYF
TRBV5-1	TRBJ2-1	15	CASSTSGEGDNEQFF
TRBV5-1	TRBJ2-1	17	CASSFALLAGHVNEQFF
TRBV2	TRBJ2-6	14	CASIDRSGANVLTF
TRBV5-1	TRBJ2-1	14	CASKGLARWNEQFF
TRBV29-1	TRBJ1-2	13	CSVEGTNPYGYTF